This passage covers 25 T cell receptor beta chains from one sample sequenced in a study of response to subunit inactivated influenza vaccine (dated by TCRdb to 2017 to 2018). Library prep was done by RT-PCR. The instrument was an Illumina HiSeq 2500. Using fastp at Q25 and MiXCR, TCRdb reprocessed the public reads and kept productive beta chains. Rows with one shared CDR3 protein collapse into an entry with the most common genes and DNA. Recorded for this sample are around 480,000 distinct CDR3 sequences; about 15% of them occurred a single time. The ten biggest clones cover less than 4% of the sample. Here the sequenced sample was CD4+ T cells sorted from PBMCs, taken 23 months after vaccination. The receptors come from a man between 50 and 75 years old who received an inactivated influenza vaccine. Donor details come from another sample of the same person, matched by shared clones.

This chain joins TRBV15 and TRBJ1-6, with 8 bases aligning to TRBD1. V lost 3 bases to trimming and J lost 5 bases; unmatched junction nucleotides: 9. This CDR3 has 17 amino acids. CDR1 and CDR2 (germline): LNHNV, YYDKDF (reference sequence). DNA for the CDR3: TGTGCCACCAGCAGTACTCCGACAGGGGCGAATAATTCACCCCTCCACTTT. This codes for CATSSTPTGANNSPLHF.

This sequence joins TRBV3-1 and TRBJ2-7; D is possibly TRBD1 or TRBD2 (5 bases each). V was shortened by 0 bases and J by 5 bases, with 14 bases between the two germline ends. The CDR3 spans 15 residues. Germline assignment: CDR1 LGHDT and CDR2 YNNKEL (reference sequence). As DNA, the CDR3 is TGTGCCAGCAGCCAAGATAACCCGGGACGGGACGAGCAGTACTTC. Translating gives CASSQDNPGRDEQYF.

This clonotype was detected a few times. The chain is built from TRBV6-1 and TRBJ1-2, with no clear D. CDR1 MNHNS and CDR2 SASEGT come from the germline V gene. V was trimmed by 3 bases and J by 4 bases, leaving 9 bases between them. CDR3 length: 13 amino acids. CDR3 coding DNA: TGTGCCAGCAGTGACCACGGACCCTATGGCTACACCTTC. Translation: CASSDHGPYGYTF.

The chain carries TRBV20-1 and TRBJ1-5, with no clear D. The V end was cut by 4 bases, the J end by 0 bases, with 19 bases between. The CDR3 loop spans 17 amino acids. The germline gives CDR1 DFQATT, CDR2 SNEGSKA (reference sequence). This chain's CDR3 is CSAKGGLSGTSNQPQHF. The CDR3, as DNA: TGCAGTGCTAAGGGAGGCTTATCAGGTACTAGCAATCAGCCCCAGCATTTT.

This clonotype was detected a few times. V and J are TRBV20-1 and TRBJ2-1, with D tentatively TRBD1 (5 bases). Germline CDR1 is DFQATT and CDR2 is SNEGSKA (reference sequence). This CDR3 is 11 amino acids long. DNA of the CDR3: TGCAGATATGTCCAGGGCAATGAGCAGTTCTTC. This gives the protein CRYVQGNEQFF.

This clonotype was found many times. This chain connects TRBV5-4 to TRBJ1-4; D unresolved. The V end lost 2 bases, the J end lost 0 bases, and 8 bases lay between the germline ends. Looked up from germline, CDR1 is SGHNT and CDR2 is YYREEE (reference sequence). This CDR3 region has 15 residues. CDR3 sequence (DNA): TGTGCCAGCAGCTTAGGAGGAACAACTAATGAAAAACTGTTTTTT. It encodes CASSLGGTTNEKLFF.

This clonotype was recorded a few times. The chain is built from TRBV4-1 and TRBJ2-2; D is perhaps TRBD1 (5 bases). Germline CDR1 MGHRA, CDR2 YSYEKL. The CDR3 has 15 amino acids. Trimming shortened V by 0 bases and J by 4 bases, and 9 bases separated the two germline ends. The CDR3 coding sequence is TGCGCCAGCAGCCAAGAAGGGGTTAGCACCGGGGAGCTGTTTTTT. Its translation is CASSQEGVSTGELFF.

The V call is TRBV11-2, the J call TRBJ1-6, with D hard to call. Germline CDR1 reads SGHAT; CDR2 reads FQNNGV. V was cut by 1 base and J by 4 bases, with 2 bases left in between. CDR3 length: 13 amino acids. CDR3 amino acids: CASSLGYNSPLHF. The CDR3 DNA sequence: TGTGCCAGCAGCTTAGGGTATAATTCACCCCTCCACTTT.

The chain employs TRBV20-1 and TRBJ2-4, with TRBD2 matching 7 bases. Looked up from germline, CDR1 is DFQATT and CDR2 is SNEGSKA (reference sequence). CDR3 size: 17 residues. Trimming at V came to 5 bases and at J to 7 bases, leaving 20 bases not matched to a gene. The CDR3 protein is CSASWGTGGSHPNIQYF. In DNA, the CDR3 is TGCAGTGCTTCTTGGGGGACTGGCGGGAGCCACCCGAACATTCAGTACTTC.

This chain connects TRBV3-1 to TRBJ1-3, with D unresolved. The CDR3 extends over 13 amino acids. V was trimmed by 6 bases and J by 4 bases, leaving 10 bases between them. Germline CDR1 LGHDT, CDR2 YNNKEL (reference sequence). CDR3 coding DNA: TGTGCCAGCAGACGGCTTTCCGGAAACACCATATATTTT. Its translation: CASRRLSGNTIYF.

This clonotype was seen a few times. J is TRBJ2-1 and V is TRBV12-3 or TRBV12-4, with D possibly TRBD2 on 7 matching bases. This CDR3 comprises 15 residues. V lost 3 bases, J lost 7 bases, and 16 bases lay in between. The CDR3 loop is CASSLRGVGGNEQFF. In DNA, the CDR3 is TGTGCCAGCAGTTTGAGGGGGGTCGGGGGGAATGAGCAGTTCTTC.

This clonotype was counted once. The genes are TRBV6-1 and TRBJ1-2; tentatively, D is TRBD1 (6 bases). CDR3 length equals 13 residues. CDR1 is MNHNS and CDR2 is SASEGT in the germline V gene. V lost 5 bases to trimming and J lost 6 bases, with 13 bases between them. The CDR3 reads CASSLTGLNGYTF. CDR3 nucleotides: TGTGCCAGCAGTCTGACAGGATTAAATGGCTACACCTTC.

The V gene is TRBV6-2 or TRBV6-3, the J gene TRBJ2-5; D perhaps matches TRBD1 (5 bases). Trimming removed 2 bases from V and 5 bases from J, with 27 bases in between. The germline gives CDR1 MNHEY, CDR2 SVGEGT. The CDR3 sequence is 19 residues long. The CDR3, as DNA: TGTGCCAGCAGTTACCCGAGGTTAAGAGACAGCGTTGATCGGGAGACCCAGTACTTC. This sequence encodes CASSYPRLRDSVDRETQYF.

The chain recombines TRBV10-3 with TRBJ2-5; 9 bases agree with TRBD1. This CDR3 spans 15 amino acids. Germline V gene lookup returns CDR1 ENHRY and CDR2 SYGVKD. V was pared by 10 bases and J by 4 bases, with 13 bases of the junction left unmatched. DNA of the CDR3: TGTGCCACCCTAATTCAACAGGGGGCTGTAGAGACCCAGTACTTC. Encoded protein: CATLIQQGAVETQYF.

This sequence joins TRBV20-1 and TRBJ2-5, with TRBD2 matching 8 bases. Germline V lookup: CDR1 DFQATT, CDR2 SNEGSKA (reference sequence). The CDR3 has 14 amino acids. Germline trimming cut 4 bases from V and 4 bases from J; bases unmatched to any gene: 8. The CDR3 sequence: CSAKSVRGGETQYF. In DNA form, the CDR3 reads TGCAGTGCTAAATCGGTCCGGGGGGGAGAGACCCAGTACTTC.

This clonotype was observed at least ten times. The chain combines TRBV6-1 with TRBJ2-1; 7 bases agree with TRBD2. The germline V gene encodes CDR1 MNHNS and CDR2 SASEGT. V lost 4 bases and J lost 3; bases outside the gene matches: 0. The CDR3 consists of 13 residues. The CDR3 DNA sequence: TGTGCCAGCAGTGGCGGGAGCTACAATGAGCAGTTCTTC. Translated, it gives CASSGGSYNEQFF.

CDR3 region: CASKTGGAYEQYF. Written as DNA, the CDR3 is TGTGCCAGTAAGACAGGGGGGGCCTACGAGCAGTACTTC. The rearrangement links TRBV3-1 to TRBJ2-7; 9 bases are a match to TRBD1. The V gene's germline CDR1 is LGHDT and CDR2 YNNKEL (reference sequence). This CDR3 has 13 amino acids. The trim removed 9 bases at V and 2 bases at J, leaving 5 bases unmatched.

In its sample, this clonotype was seen many times. The chain recombines TRBV12-3 or TRBV12-4 with TRBJ1-2, with TRBD1 as a possible D gene (5 bases). Trimming left V 2 bases short and J 8 bases short, with 12 bases between. CDR3 length equals 13 residues. The CDR3 DNA reads TGTGCCAGCAGTTTAATCCCCAGGGAGGGCTACACCTTC. Residues: CASSLIPREGYTF.

This clonotype was detected only a few times. CDR3: CASSSTPGTGSHEQYF. For the CDR3, the DNA is TGTGCCAGCAGTTCGACTCCCGGGACAGGGTCACACGAGCAGTACTTC. The rearrangement links TRBV28 to TRBJ2-7, with 9 bases aligning to TRBD1. This CDR3 contains 16 residues. Trimming at V came to 4 bases and at J to 5 bases, leaving 12 bases not matched to a gene. Germline V lookup: CDR1 MDHEN, CDR2 SYDVKM.

The chain links TRBV20-1 to TRBJ2-7, with 8 positions matching TRBD2. CDR3 length: 13 residues. Germline values: CDR1 DFQATT, CDR2 SNEGSKA (reference sequence). Trimming at V came to 3 bases and at J to 0 bases, leaving 1 base not matched to a gene. CDR3 nucleotides: TGCAGTGCTAGCGGGAGGGCCTCCTACGAGCAGTACTTC. Translating gives CSASGRASYEQYF.

This clonotype was seen once. The genes are TRBV7-8 and TRBJ1-5; possible D gene TRBD1, 5 bases. V was trimmed by 5 bases and J by 2 bases, leaving 13 bases between them. The CDR3 loop spans 15 amino acids. The germline V gene encodes CDR1 SGHVS and CDR2 FQNEAQ. CDR3 region: CASSLHGGGNQPQHF. The CDR3 DNA sequence: TGTGCCAGCAGCCTGCATGGGGGAGGCAATCAGCCCCAGCATTTT. Drawing the rest from reference TRBV7-8 and TRBJ1-5, the complete variable domain is GAGVSQSPRYKVAKRGQDVALRCDPISGHVSLFWYQQALGQGPEFLTYFQNEAQLDKSGLPSDRFFAERPEGSVSTLKIQRTQQEDSAVYLCASSLHGGGNQPQHFGDGTRLSIL.

This clonotype was seen repeatedly, ten times or more. V is TRBV20-1 and J is TRBJ1-1; a weak D match, TRBD1 (5 bases). The length of the CDR3 is 13 residues. V was trimmed by 6 bases and J by 6 bases, leaving 17 bases between them. Per germline, CDR1 DFQATT and CDR2 SNEGSKA (reference sequence). This CDR3 reads CSAVGRGSAEAFF. As DNA, the CDR3 is TGCAGTGCCGTCGGTAGGGGCTCTGCTGAAGCTTTCTTT.

The rearrangement links TRBV6-5 to TRBJ2-1, with D hard to call. Trimming stripped 3 bases from V and 8 bases from J, with 14 bases between. The CDR3 covers 14 residues. Germline CDR1 is MNHEY and CDR2 is SVGAGI. The CDR3 spells CASSYRPGTDEQFF. The DNA of the CDR3 is TGTGCCAGCAGTTATCGACCAGGAACCGATGAGCAGTTCTTC.

This clonotype was observed many times. This CDR3 is CASSRTRLTDTQYF. The CDR3 nucleotides are TGTGCCAGCAGCAGAACTAGGTTGACAGATACGCAGTATTTT. The genes are TRBV7-2 and TRBJ2-3; TRBD2 is a possible D gene (5 bases). V dropped 5 bases and J dropped 3 bases, with 12 bases sitting between them. This CDR3 is built from 14 residues. Germline V gene sequence: CDR1 SGHTA, CDR2 FQGNSA.

This clonotype was seen a handful of times. V is TRBV11-2 and J is TRBJ2-3; 7 nucleotides align to TRBD2. Trimming cost V 5 bases and J 1 base; bases outside gene matches: 12. The germline gives CDR1 SGHAT, CDR2 FQNNGV. This CDR3 contains 17 residues. In nucleotides, the CDR3 is TGTGCCAGCAGCCCCTTCGCGGCGGGGGTACGCACAGATACGCAGTATTTT. It specifies CASSPFAAGVRTDTQYF.